A selection of T cell receptor beta chains follows, all from one sample in a study of blood T cell repertoires in COVID-19. Only in-frame clones appear in the TCRdb table, and some are missing; sequencing was by immunoSEQ multiplex PCR. The sample has about 190,000 clones, 90% seen once; the top ten hold approximately 0.64%. Material: peripheral blood. These receptors were taken from a man in his forties or fifties with acute or convalescent COVID-19. The CDR3 runs from the conserved cysteine through the conserved F or W. The order of the fields is D gene, clone size, V gene, J gene, CDR3 DNA, CDR3 protein. A D gene is named only where the DNA matches it firmly. Size values are once, few and many counts, or a class for expanded clones, and some rows have none.

.,.,TRBV19,TRBJ2-1,TGTGCCAGTAGTATTATGGGGGGCTCCTACAATGAGCAGTTCTTC,CASSIMGGSYNEQFF
.,.,TRBV4-1,TRBJ1-3,TGCGCCAGCAGCCAAGCGGCGGGGCCTGGAAACACCATATATTTT,CASSQAAGPGNTIYF
.,few,TRBV29-1,TRBJ1-2,TGCAGCGTACAGGGTGAATATGGCTACACCTTC,CSVQGEYGYTF
TRBD2,once,TRBV5-4,TRBJ2-2,TGTGCCAGCAGCTTACCCGGGACTAAAACCGGGGAGCTGTTTTTT,CASSLPGTKTGELFF
TRBD1,.,TRBV10-3,TRBJ1-1,TGTGCCATCAGTGAGCAGCGCAGGGGGGACACTGAAGCTTTCTTT,CAISEQRRGDTEAFF
TRBD1,.,TRBV28,TRBJ1-2,TGTGCCAGCAGCTACGGACAGGGGAACTATGGCTACACCTTC,CASSYGQGNYGYTF
.,.,TRBV6-1,TRBJ1-1,TGTGCCAGCAGTGAAGAGGCAGGGTGGGGCACTGAAGCTTTCTTT,CASSEEAGWGTEAFF
.,.,TRBV4-1,TRBJ2-3,TGCGCCAGCAGCCAACAGAACACAGATACGCAGTATTTT,CASSQQNTDTQYF
TRBD2,.,TRBV4-1,TRBJ2-1,TGCGCCAGCAGCCAAGCCCGCCTTTATGCGGGAGGTGAGAATGAGCAGTTCTTC,CASSQARLYAGGENEQFF
.,.,TRBV5-1,TRBJ2-7,TGCGCCAGCAGCTTTGGTACCCTCGGTAGCGAGCAGTACTTC,CASSFGTLGSEQYF
.,.,TRBV4-1,TRBJ2-3,TGCGCCAGCAGCCTCTCCTGGCGGGAATATACGCAGTATTTT,CASSLSWREYTQYF
TRBD1,.,TRBV7-2,TRBJ2-3,TGTGCCAGCAGCCCCCAGGGGGTCACAGATACGCAGTATTTT,CASSPQGVTDTQYF
TRBD2,.,TRBV15,TRBJ2-7,TGTGCCACCAGCAACTCCCCGGGGTTAGCGGGAGCGGGCGCCTACGAGCAGTACTTC,CATSNSPGLAGAGAYEQYF
TRBD1,.,TRBV6-5,TRBJ1-3,TGTGCCAGTTTGTGGACAGGGGGAGAAAACACCATATATTTT,CASLWTGGENTIYF
TRBD2,.,TRBV7-9,TRBJ2-3,TGTGCCAGCAACCAGGGGACTAGCGGTTCGCATACGCAGTATTTT,CASNQGTSGSHTQYF
.,once,TRBV9,TRBJ1-2,TGTGCCAGCAGCGTAGACCCAGGGGTTTCTAACTATGGCTACACCTTC,CASSVDPGVSNYGYTF
.,.,TRBV19,TRBJ1-5,TGTGCCAGTAGTCCGGGGTCCGCTCAGCCCCAGCATTTT,CASSPGSAQPQHF
.,.,TRBV3-1/TRBV3-2,TRBJ2-7,TGTGCCAGCGGGCAGAACTACGAGCAGTACTTC,CASGQNYEQYF
.,.,TRBV30,TRBJ1-5,TGTGCCTGGAGTGTATGGGGGGTCGGGCAGCCCCAGCATTTT,CAWSVWGVGQPQHF
TRBD2,.,TRBV5-1,TRBJ2-7,TGCGCCAGCAGCCAACCCGGGACTAGCGGGATCTCCTACGAGCAGTACTTC,CASSQPGTSGISYEQYF
.,.,TRBV18,TRBJ2-3,TGTGCCAGCTCATCCATTGTCGGTCACCTCGACACAGATACGCAGTATTTT,CASSSIVGHLDTDTQYF
TRBD2,.,TRBV13,TRBJ2-1,TGTGCCAGCAGCTTACTAGCGGGGAACTCCTACAATGAGCAGTTCTTC,CASSLLAGNSYNEQFF
TRBD1,.,TRBV10-3,TRBJ1-2,TGTGCCATCAGTGAAGGGTTTGGGGCAGGGGGTAACTATGGCTACACCTTC,CAISEGFGAGGNYGYTF
TRBD2,.,TRBV6-5,TRBJ2-3,TGTGCCAGCAGATACTCGGTCGGGGGGGCAGCAGCTACGCAGTATTTT,CASRYSVGGAAATQYF
TRBD2,.,TRBV5-1,TRBJ2-1,TGCGCCAGCAGCTCGGGGACTAGCGGGAGGGAGGGGAATGAGCAGTTCTTC,CASSSGTSGREGNEQFF
.,once,TRBV9,TRBJ2-2,TGTGCCAGCAGCGTAGATCGGGGCGGGGAGCTGTTTTTT,CASSVDRGGELFF
TRBD1,.,TRBV11-2,TRBJ1-1,TGTGCCAGCAGCTTTTACAGGGGGCGGACTGAAGCTTTCTTT,CASSFYRGRTEAFF
.,.,TRBV10-2,TRBJ1-1,TGCGCCAGCAGTGAAGGAAGGGGGAACACTGAAGCTTTCTTT,CASSEGRGNTEAFF
TRBD1,.,TRBV28,TRBJ1-2,TGTGCCAGCAGTCTCGCACAGGGGGTCCCATATGGCTACACCTTC,CASSLAQGVPYGYTF
.,.,TRBV6-5,TRBJ2-1,TGTGCCAGCAGTAGGACAGCCAACAATGAGCAGTTCTTC,CASSRTANNEQFF
TRBD1,.,TRBV6-2/TRBV6-3,TRBJ2-5,TGTGCCAGCAGTTCCGACAGGGGGCTGGAGACCCAGTACTTC,CASSSDRGLETQYF
TRBD2,.,TRBV27,TRBJ2-1,TGTGCCAGCACTTTAGCGGGAGGGGGGGGCTCCTACAATGAGCAGTTCTTC,CASTLAGGGGSYNEQFF
.,.,TRBV7-2,TRBJ2-1,TGTGCCAGCAGCTTACGGGGTAATGAGCAGTTCTTC,CASSLRGNEQFF
.,.,TRBV5-8,TRBJ2-1,TGTGCCAGCAGCTTTAGCCAGTACAATGAGCAGTTCTTC,CASSFSQYNEQFF
.,.,TRBV12-2,TRBJ2-5,TGTGCAAGTCGCTTATATACTGAAGAGACCCAGTACTTC,CASRLYTEETQYF
.,.,TRBV10-3,TRBJ1-2,TGTGCCATCAGTGAGTCGCAGGGGCCTTCAGCTAACTATGGCTACACCTTC,CAISESQGPSANYGYTF
.,.,TRBV5-1,TRBJ2-2,TGCGCCAGCAGCTTGGATCTGGGGCCCGGGACCGGGGAGCTGTTTTTT,CASSLDLGPGTGELFF
.,.,TRBV28,TRBJ2-5,TGTGCCAGCAGTTTACTTGGGGACACCCAAGAGACCCAGTACTTC,CASSLLGDTQETQYF
.,medium-sized,TRBV5-4,TRBJ2-2,TGTGCCAGCAGCTTGGACAGGGCGACCGGGGAGCTGTTTTTT,CASSLDRATGELFF
.,.,TRBV6-5,TRBJ1-2,TGTGCCAGCAGTCCCCCGGGGGATGGTGGCTACACCTTC,CASSPPGDGGYTF
.,.,TRBV18,TRBJ2-5,TGTGCCAGCTCACCACCCCGCAGGGGCCTCCAAGAGACCCAGTACTTC,CASSPPRRGLQETQYF
TRBD1,.,TRBV28,TRBJ1-6,TGTGCCAGCAGACCGGGACAGTCTAGTTCACCCCTCCACTTT,CASRPGQSSSPLHF
.,.,TRBV7-2,TRBJ1-6,TGTGCCAGCAGCTTAGGGCGGGAAAAGAGTTCACCCCTCCACTTT,CASSLGREKSSPLHF
.,.,TRBV9,TRBJ1-2,TGTGCCAGCAGCGTAGCGGGAGGGACGGTTGACGGCTACACCTTC,CASSVAGGTVDGYTF
.,.,TRBV5-1,TRBJ2-1,TGCGCCAGCAGCTCCTGGACAGGATCGGGGGATGAGCAGTTCTTC,CASSSWTGSGDEQFF
TRBD1,.,TRBV6-5,TRBJ1-2,TGTGCCAGCAGTCGTGGGACAGGGGGCGCGGATGGCTACACCTTC,CASSRGTGGADGYTF
.,.,TRBV4-3,TRBJ1-1,TGCGCCAGCAGCCAAGATTTGCAGGGAGGCACTGAAGCTTTCTTT,CASSQDLQGGTEAFF